This TCR beta chain was retrieved from a study of T cell repertoires in cytomegalovirus infection. Study in general: CMV infection and matching HLA type were both indicated by public TCR beta signatures.

Between the trimmed V and J ends, which lost 1 base and 6 bases, there was a span of 19 bases. The CDR3 is made up of 18 amino acids. Germline-derived CDR1 and CDR2 are MGHRA and YSYEKL. TCRdb recomputed calls from the reads with MiXCR, one row per CDR3 protein. This repertoire shows some 180,000 distinct CDR3 sequences, more than 9% found once; its top ten account for approximately 4.2%. This clonotype was recorded many times. Its antigen is undetermined. Study conclusions and caveats: HLA-C-restricted CMV-specific TCR beta clonotypes prevailed in the ex vivo response. Cumulative frequency (of public TCR beta family members) identified carriers of CMV plus the relevant HLA.

The specimen was PBMCs. J is TRBJ1-6 and V is TRBV4-1; D may be TRBD1 (6 bases). This receptor was taken from a human donor in good health (CMV status not recorded). Some clones in this sample may be carry-over from other donors' samples. CDR3: CASSQVDLGFRGNSPLHF. The CDR3, as DNA: TGCGCCAGCAGCCAAGTAGATCTGGGATTCAGGGGTAATTCACCCCTCCACTTT.